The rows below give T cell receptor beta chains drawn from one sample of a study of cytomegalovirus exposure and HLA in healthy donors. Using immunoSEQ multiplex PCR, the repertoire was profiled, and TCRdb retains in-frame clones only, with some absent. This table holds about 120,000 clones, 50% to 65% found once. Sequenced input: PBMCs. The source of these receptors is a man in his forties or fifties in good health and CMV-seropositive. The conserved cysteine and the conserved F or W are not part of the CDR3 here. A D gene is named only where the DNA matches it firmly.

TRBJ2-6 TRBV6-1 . ASSEAHSGANVLT
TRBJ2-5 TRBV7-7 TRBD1 ASSLGTQGTQETQY
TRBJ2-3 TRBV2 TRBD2 ASGISGRWEDTQY
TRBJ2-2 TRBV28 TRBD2 ASRDSSLSLRRLAGVGTGELF
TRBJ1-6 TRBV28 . ASSLVSSYNSPLH
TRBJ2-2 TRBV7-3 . ASSPDSLRANTGELF
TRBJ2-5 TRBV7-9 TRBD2 ASRNPSGGDQETQY
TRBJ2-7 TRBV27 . ASSGSTGVEQY
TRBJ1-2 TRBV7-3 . ASSLDSSYGYT
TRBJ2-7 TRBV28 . ASSLTTGRYEQY
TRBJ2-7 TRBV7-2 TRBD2 ASSSLAGYVYEQY
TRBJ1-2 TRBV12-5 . ASGLEAPRGYT
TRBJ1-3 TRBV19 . ASSLSGYSGNTIY
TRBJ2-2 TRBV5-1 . ASSARLNTGELF